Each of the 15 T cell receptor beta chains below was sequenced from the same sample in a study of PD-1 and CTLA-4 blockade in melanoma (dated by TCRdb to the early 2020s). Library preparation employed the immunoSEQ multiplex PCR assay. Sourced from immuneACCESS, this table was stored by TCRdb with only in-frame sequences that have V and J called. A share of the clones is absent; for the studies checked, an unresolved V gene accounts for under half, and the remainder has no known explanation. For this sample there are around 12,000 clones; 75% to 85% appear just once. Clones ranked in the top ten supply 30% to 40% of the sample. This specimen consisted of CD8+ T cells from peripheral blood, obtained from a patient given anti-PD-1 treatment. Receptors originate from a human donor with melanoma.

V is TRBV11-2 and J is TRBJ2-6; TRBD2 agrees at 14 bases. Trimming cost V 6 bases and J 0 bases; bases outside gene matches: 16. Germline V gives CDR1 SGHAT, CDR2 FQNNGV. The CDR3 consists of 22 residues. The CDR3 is CASSPAPGLAGVIDSGANVLTF. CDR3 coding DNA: TGTGCCAGCAGTCCGGCTCCGGGACTAGCGGGAGTAATTGACTCTGGGGCCAACGTCCTGACTTTC. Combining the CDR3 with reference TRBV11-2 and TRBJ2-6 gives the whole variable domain EAGVAQSPRYKIIEKRQSVAFWCNPISGHATLYWYQQILGQGPKLLIQFQNNGVVDDSQLPKDRFSAERLKGVDSTLKIQPAKLEDSAVYLCASSPAPGLAGVIDSGANVLTFGAGSRLTVL.

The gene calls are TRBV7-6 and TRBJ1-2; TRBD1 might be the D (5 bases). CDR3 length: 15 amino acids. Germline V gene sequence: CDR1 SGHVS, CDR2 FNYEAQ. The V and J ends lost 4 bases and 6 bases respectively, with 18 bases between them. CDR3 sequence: CASSSSRTGHDGYTF. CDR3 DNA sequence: TGTGCCAGCAGCTCATCCCGGACGGGGCACGATGGCTACACCTTC.

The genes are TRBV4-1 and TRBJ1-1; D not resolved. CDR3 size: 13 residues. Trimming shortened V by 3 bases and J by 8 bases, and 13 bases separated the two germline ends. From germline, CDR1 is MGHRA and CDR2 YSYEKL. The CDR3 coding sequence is TGCGCCAGCAGCCAGAATGTATACGAAGAAGCTTTCTTT. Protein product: CASSQNVYEEAFF.

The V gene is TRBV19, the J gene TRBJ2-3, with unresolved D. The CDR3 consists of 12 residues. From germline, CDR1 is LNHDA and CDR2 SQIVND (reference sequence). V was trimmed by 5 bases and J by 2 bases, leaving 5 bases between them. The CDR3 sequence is CASSFTTDTQYF. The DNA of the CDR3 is TGTGCCAGTAGTTTCACCACAGATACGCAGTATTTT.

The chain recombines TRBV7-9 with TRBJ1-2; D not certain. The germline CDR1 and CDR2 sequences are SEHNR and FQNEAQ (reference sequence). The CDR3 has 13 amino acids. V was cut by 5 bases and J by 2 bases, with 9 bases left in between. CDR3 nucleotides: TGTGCCAGCAGCCCCACAGAAAACTATGGCTACACCTTC. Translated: CASSPTENYGYTF. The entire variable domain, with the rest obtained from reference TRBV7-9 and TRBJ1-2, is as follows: DTGVSQNPRHKITKRGQNVTFRCDPISEHNRLYWYRQTLGQGPEFLTYFQNEAQLEKSRLLSDRFSAERPKGSFSTLEIQRTEQGDSAMYLCASSPTENYGYTFGSGTRLTVV.

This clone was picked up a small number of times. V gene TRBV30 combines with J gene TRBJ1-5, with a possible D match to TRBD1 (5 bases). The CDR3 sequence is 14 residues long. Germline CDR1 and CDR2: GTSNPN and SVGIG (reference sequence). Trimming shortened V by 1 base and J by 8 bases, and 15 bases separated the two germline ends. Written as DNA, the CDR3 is TGTGCCTGGAGTGAGGGGAACCGGATAGAGCCCCAGCATTTT. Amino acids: CAWSEGNRIEPQHF.

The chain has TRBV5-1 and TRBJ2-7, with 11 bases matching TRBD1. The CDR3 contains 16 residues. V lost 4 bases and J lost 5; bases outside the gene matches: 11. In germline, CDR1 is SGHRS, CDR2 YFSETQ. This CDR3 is CASSLPGGQGVDEQYF. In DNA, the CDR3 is TGCGCCAGCAGCCTCCCGGGGGGACAGGGGGTTGACGAGCAGTACTTC.

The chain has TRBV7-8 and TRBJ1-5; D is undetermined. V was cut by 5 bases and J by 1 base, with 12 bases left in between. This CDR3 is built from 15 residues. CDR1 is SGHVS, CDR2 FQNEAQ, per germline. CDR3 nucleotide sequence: TGTGCCAGCAGCCGGGCGGCGGGGAGCAATCAGCCCCAGCATTTT. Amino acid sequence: CASSRAAGSNQPQHF.

CDR3 amino acids: CASSLSTGGIEKLFF. The DNA of the CDR3 is TGTGCCAGCAGTTTATCGACAGGGGGCATCGAAAAACTGTTTTTT. The V call is TRBV27, the J call TRBJ1-4; 10 nucleotides match TRBD1. This CDR3 has 15 residues. CDR1 MNHEY and CDR2 SMNVEV come from the germline V gene (reference sequence). The V and J ends lost 0 bases and 8 bases, in that order; junction bases with no gene match: 3. The full variable domain, in which reference TRBV27 and TRBJ1-4 provide the parts outside the CDR3, is EAQVTQNPRYLITVTGKKLTVTCSQNMNHEYMSWYRQDPGLGLRQIYYSMNVEVTDKGDVPEGYKVSRKEKRNFPLILESPSPNQTSLYFCASSLSTGGIEKLFFGSGTQLSVL.

The CDR3 sequence is CASSRDGNYGYTF. DNA for the CDR3: TGTGCCAGCAGCAGGGACGGTAACTATGGCTACACCTTC. The chain has TRBV27 and TRBJ1-2; D perhaps matches TRBD1 (5 bases). Trimming took off 6 bases at V and 1 base at J, with 9 bases between the two ends. This CDR3 contains 13 residues. Germline V gives CDR1 MNHEY, CDR2 SMNVEV (reference sequence).

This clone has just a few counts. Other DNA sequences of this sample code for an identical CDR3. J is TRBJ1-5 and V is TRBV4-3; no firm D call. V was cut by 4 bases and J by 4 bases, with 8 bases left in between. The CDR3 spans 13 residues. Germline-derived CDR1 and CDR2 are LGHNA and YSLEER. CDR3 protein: CASSLGFNQPQHF. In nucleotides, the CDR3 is TGCGCCAGCAGCCTTGGGTTTAATCAGCCCCAGCATTTT.

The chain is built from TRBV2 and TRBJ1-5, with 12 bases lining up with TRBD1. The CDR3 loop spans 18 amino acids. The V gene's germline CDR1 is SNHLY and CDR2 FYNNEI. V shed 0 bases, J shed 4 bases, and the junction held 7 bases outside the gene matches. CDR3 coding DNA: TGTGCCAGCAGTGAAGCGGGACAGGGGGCCCTGTCAAATCAGCCCCAGCATTTT. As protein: CASSEAGQGALSNQPQHF.

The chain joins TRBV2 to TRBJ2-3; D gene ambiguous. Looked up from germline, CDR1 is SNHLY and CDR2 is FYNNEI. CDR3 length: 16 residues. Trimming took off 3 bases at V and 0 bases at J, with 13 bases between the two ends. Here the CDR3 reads CASSDEVRSSTDTQYF. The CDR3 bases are TGTGCCAGCAGTGATGAAGTCAGGTCTAGCACAGATACGCAGTATTTT.

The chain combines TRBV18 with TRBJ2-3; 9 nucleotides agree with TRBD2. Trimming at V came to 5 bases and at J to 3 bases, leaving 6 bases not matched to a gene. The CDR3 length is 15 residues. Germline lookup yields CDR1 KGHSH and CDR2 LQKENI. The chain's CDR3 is CASSFSGGITDTQYF. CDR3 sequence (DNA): TGTGCCAGCTCATTTAGCGGGGGAATTACAGATACGCAGTATTTT. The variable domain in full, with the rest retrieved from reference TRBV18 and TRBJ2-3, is NAGVMQNPRHLVRRRGQEARLRCSPMKGHSHVYWYRQLPEEGLKFMVYLQKENIIDESGMPKERFSAEFPKEGPSILRIQQVVRGDSAAYFCASSFSGGITDTQYFGPGTRLTVL.

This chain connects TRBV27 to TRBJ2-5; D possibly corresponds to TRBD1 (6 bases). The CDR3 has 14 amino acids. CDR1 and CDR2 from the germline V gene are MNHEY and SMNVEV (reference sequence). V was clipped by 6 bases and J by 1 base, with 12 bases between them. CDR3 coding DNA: TGTGCCAGCAGACCGGACAGCGGCCAAGAGACCCAGTACTTC. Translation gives CASRPDSGQETQYF.